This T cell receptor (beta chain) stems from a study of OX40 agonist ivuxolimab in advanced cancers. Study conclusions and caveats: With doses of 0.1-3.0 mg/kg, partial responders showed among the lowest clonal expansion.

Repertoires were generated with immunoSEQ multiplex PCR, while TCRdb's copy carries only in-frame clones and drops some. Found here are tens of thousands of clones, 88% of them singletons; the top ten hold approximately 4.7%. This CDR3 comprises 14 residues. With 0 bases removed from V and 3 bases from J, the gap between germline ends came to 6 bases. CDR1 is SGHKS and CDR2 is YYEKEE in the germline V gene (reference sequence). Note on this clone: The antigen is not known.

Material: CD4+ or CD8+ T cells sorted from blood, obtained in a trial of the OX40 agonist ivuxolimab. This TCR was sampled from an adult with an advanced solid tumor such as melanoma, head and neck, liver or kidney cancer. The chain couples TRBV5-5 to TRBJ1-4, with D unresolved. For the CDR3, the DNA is TGTGCCAGCAGCTTGGTTCCGCCTAATGAAAAACTGTTTTTT. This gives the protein CASSLVPPNEKLFF.